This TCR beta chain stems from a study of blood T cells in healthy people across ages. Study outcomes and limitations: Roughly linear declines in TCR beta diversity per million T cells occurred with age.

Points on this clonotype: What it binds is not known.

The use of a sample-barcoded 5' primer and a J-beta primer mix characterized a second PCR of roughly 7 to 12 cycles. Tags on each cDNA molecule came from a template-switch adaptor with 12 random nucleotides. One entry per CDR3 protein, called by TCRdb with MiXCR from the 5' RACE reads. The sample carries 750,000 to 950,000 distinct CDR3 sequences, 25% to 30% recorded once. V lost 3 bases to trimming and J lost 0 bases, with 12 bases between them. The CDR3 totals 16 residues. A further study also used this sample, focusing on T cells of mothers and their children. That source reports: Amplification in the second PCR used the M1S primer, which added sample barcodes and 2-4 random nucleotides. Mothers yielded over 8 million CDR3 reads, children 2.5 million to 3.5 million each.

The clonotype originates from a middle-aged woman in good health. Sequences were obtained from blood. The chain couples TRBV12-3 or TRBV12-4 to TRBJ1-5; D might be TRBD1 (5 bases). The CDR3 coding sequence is TGTGCCAGCAGTTTCGGGGGAGCCCTTAGCAATCAGCCCCAGCATTTT. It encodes CASSFGGALSNQPQHF.